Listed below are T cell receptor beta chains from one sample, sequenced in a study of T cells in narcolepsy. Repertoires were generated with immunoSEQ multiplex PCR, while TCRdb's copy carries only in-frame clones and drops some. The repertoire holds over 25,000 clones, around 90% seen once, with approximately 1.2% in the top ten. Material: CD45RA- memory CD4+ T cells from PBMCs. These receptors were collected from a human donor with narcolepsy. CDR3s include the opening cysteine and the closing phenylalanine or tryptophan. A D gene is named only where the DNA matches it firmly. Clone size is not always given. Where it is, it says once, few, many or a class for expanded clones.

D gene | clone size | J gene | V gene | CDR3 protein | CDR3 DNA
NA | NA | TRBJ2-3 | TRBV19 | CASSRARSTDTQYF | TGTGCCAGTAGTCGGGCCAGAAGCACAGATACGCAGTATTTT
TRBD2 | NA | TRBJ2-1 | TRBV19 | CASRAGTGYRDEQFF | TGTGCCAGTAGAGCGGGAACAGGATACCGCGATGAGCAGTTCTTC
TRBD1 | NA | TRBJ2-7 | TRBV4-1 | CASSPTGGIYEQYF | TGCGCCAGCAGCCCGACAGGGGGGATCTACGAGCAGTACTTC
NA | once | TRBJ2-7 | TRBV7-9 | CASGVTRAGEQYF | TGTGCCAGCGGGGTCACGAGGGCGGGGGAGCAGTACTTC
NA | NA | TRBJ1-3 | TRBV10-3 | CAISDRVLSGNTIYF | TGTGCCATCAGTGACCGGGTTCTATCTGGAAACACCATATATTTT
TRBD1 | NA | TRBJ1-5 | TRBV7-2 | CASSLQGTGSNQPQHF | TGTGCCAGCAGCCTACAGGGGACTGGGAGCAATCAGCCCCAGCATTTT
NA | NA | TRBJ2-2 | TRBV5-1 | CASNSDGTGTGELFF | TGCGCCAGTAATTCGGACGGGACTGGGACCGGGGAGCTGTTTTTT
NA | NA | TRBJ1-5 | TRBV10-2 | CASSQAAGSNQPQHF | TGCGCCAGCAGCCAGGCCGCTGGAAGCAATCAGCCCCAGCATTTT
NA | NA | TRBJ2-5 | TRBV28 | CASSFQRRHQETQYF | TGTGCCAGCAGTTTTCAAAGACGGCACCAAGAGACCCAGTACTTC
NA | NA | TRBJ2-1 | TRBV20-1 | CSAKRNEQFF | TGCAGTGCTAAACGAAATGAGCAGTTCTTC
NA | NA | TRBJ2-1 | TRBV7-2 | CASTRQRGGRNEQFF | TGTGCCAGCACCCGCCAGCGCGGGGGCCGCAATGAGCAGTTCTTC
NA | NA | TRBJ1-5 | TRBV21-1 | CATPPNSRVPQHF | TGTGCCACCCCCCCGAACAGCCGGGTTCCCCAGCATTTT
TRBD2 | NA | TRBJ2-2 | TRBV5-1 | CASRLGLAENTGELFF | TGCGCCAGCAGACTGGGTCTAGCGGAGAACACCGGGGAGCTGTTTTTT
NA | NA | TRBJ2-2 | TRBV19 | CASGRGAPTGELFF | TGTGCCAGTGGCAGAGGGGCCCCCACCGGGGAGCTGTTTTTT
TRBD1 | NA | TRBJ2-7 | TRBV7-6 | CASSLEGQGVGEQYF | TGTGCCAGCAGCTTAGAGGGACAGGGGGTTGGCGAGCAGTACTTC
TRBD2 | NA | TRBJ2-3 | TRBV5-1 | CASSLGTSGASTDTQYF | TGCGCCAGCAGCTTGGGGACTAGCGGGGCTAGCACAGATACGCAGTATTTT
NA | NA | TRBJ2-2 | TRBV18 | CASSPRATGELFF | TGTGCCAGCTCACCAAGGGCCACCGGGGAGCTGTTTTTT
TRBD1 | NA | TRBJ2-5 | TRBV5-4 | CASSKPDRGNQETQYF | TGTGCCAGCAGCAAGCCGGACAGGGGAAATCAAGAGACCCAGTACTTC
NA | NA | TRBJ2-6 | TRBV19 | CASTPPGTSGANVLTF | TGTGCCAGTACACCCCCTGGCACCTCTGGGGCCAACGTCCTGACTTTC
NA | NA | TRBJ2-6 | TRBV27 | CASSPLRPGANVLTF | TGTGCCAGCAGTCCACTACGGCCTGGGGCCAACGTCCTGACTTTC
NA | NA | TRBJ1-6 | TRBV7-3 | CASSLAGTENSPLHF | TGTGCCAGCAGCCTGGCCGGGACGGAGAATTCACCCCTCCACTTT
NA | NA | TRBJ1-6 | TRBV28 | CASSLPVGLPYNSPLHF | TGTGCCAGCAGTCTTCCCGTGGGCCTACCCTATAATTCACCCCTCCACTTT
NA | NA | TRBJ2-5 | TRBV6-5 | CASSYFPGRPETQYF | TGTGCCAGCAGTTACTTCCCGGGACGCCCAGAGACCCAGTACTTC
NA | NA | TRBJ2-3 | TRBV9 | CASSAKGGHSTDTQYF | TGTGCCAGCAGCGCCAAGGGGGGGCATAGCACAGATACGCAGTATTTT
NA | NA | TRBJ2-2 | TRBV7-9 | CASSSESSTGELFF | TGTGCCAGCAGCTCCGAAAGCAGTACCGGGGAGCTGTTTTTT
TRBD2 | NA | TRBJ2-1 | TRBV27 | CASSLLAGNEQFF | TGTGCCAGCAGTTTGTTAGCGGGGAATGAGCAGTTCTTC
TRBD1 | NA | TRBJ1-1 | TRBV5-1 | CASSFVGDRSNTEAFF | TGCGCCAGCAGCTTTGTGGGGGACAGATCGAACACTGAAGCTTTCTTT
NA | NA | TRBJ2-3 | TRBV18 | CASLSTDTQYF | TGTGCCAGCCTGAGCACAGATACGCAGTATTTT
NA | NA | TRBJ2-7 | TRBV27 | CASSRGATYEQYF | TGTGCCAGCAGCCGGGGCGCTACCTACGAGCAGTACTTC
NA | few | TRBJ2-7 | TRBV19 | CASSIGSSYEQYF | TGTGCCAGTAGTATAGGTAGTTCCTACGAGCAGTACTTC
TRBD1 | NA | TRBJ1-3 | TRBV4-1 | CASSQGTGSGNTIYF | TGCGCCAGCAGCCAAGGGACAGGGTCTGGAAACACCATATATTTT
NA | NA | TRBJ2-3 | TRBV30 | CAWSGGADTQYF | TGTGCCTGGAGTGGGGGGGCTGATACGCAGTATTTT
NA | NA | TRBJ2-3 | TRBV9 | CARTGTDTQYF | TGTGCCAGGACAGGCACAGATACGCAGTATTTT
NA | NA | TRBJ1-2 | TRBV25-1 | CASSEFASRTGGYTF | TGTGCCAGCAGTGAATTCGCTTCCAGGACGGGAGGCTACACCTTC
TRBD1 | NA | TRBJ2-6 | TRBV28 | CASNLPGQGAGANVLTF | TGTGCCAGCAACCTCCCGGGACAGGGAGCTGGGGCCAACGTCCTGACTTTC
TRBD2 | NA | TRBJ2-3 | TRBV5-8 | CASSGQRGGTDTQYF | TGTGCCAGCAGCGGTCAGCGGGGGGGCACAGATACGCAGTATTTT
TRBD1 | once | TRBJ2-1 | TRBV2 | CASTGTGATGQFF | TGTGCCAGCACCGGGACAGGGGCGACAGGGCAGTTCTTC
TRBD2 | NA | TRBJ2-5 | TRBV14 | CASSQNGVSGVVQETQYF | TGTGCCAGCAGCCAAAACGGGGTTAGCGGGGTAGTCCAAGAGACCCAGTACTTC
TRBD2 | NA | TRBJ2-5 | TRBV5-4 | CASSLAGTSGGETQYF | TGTGCCAGCAGCTTGGCCGGGACTAGCGGGGGGGAGACCCAGTACTTC
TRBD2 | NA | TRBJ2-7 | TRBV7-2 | CASSLKAGAYEQYF | TGTGCCAGCAGCTTAAAAGCGGGAGCTTACGAGCAGTACTTC
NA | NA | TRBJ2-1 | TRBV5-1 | CASSLDAGAYNEQFF | TGCGCCAGCAGCTTGGACGCCGGAGCTTACAATGAGCAGTTCTTC
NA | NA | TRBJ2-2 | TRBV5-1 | CASSAARDTGELFF | TGCGCCAGCAGCGCCGCCCGAGACACCGGGGAGCTGTTTTTT
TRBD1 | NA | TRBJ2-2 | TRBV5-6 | CASSWGQGSGELFF | TGTGCCAGCAGCTGGGGACAGGGTAGCGGGGAGCTGTTTTTT
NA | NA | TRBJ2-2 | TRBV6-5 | CASSRYSTGELFF | TGTGCCAGCAGCCGTTACTCCACCGGGGAGCTGTTTTTT
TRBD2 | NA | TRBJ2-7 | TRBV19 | CASSGLAGTYEQYF | TGTGCCAGTAGCGGACTAGCGGGCACCTACGAGCAGTACTTC